Listed below are T cell receptor beta chains from one sample, sequenced in a study of Ad26.COV2.S vaccination and SARS-CoV-2 variants. Profiling relied on immunoSEQ multiplex PCR, and the TCRdb table lists in-frame clones only, not all of them. The data contain 300,000 to 500,000 clones, approximately 86% of them seen just once; the ten biggest clones take up 3% to 4.5%. The material sequenced was peripheral blood, taken in a trial of Ad26.COV2.S vaccine versus placebo. The receptors shown here come from a person between 18 and 60 years old who received the Ad26.COV2.S COVID-19 vaccine or a placebo. The CDR3 runs from the conserved cysteine through the conserved F or W. A D gene is named only where the DNA matches it firmly.

D gene: TRBD1
V gene: TRBV6-1
CDR3 length: 17
J gene: TRBJ1-4
CDR3 protein: CASSEAFGGQDNEKLFF

D gene: .
V gene: TRBV6-2/TRBV6-3
CDR3 length: 14
J gene: TRBJ1-4
CDR3 protein: CASSFDATNEKLFF

D gene: .
V gene: TRBV18
CDR3 length: 15
J gene: TRBJ1-6
CDR3 protein: CASSPESSYNSPLHF

D gene: .
V gene: TRBV6-2/TRBV6-3
CDR3 length: 11
J gene: TRBJ2-7
CDR3 protein: CASSYSGEQYF

D gene: .
V gene: TRBV14
CDR3 length: 14
J gene: TRBJ2-5
CDR3 protein: CASSQADFQETQYF

D gene: .
V gene: TRBV4-1
CDR3 length: 14
J gene: TRBJ2-5
CDR3 protein: CASSQGDYQETQYF

D gene: .
V gene: TRBV5-1
CDR3 length: 16
J gene: TRBJ2-5
CDR3 protein: CASSLEPPTRQETQYF

D gene: .
V gene: TRBV4-2
CDR3 length: 16
J gene: TRBJ2-7
CDR3 protein: CASSQDGGGGNYEQYF

D gene: TRBD2
V gene: TRBV6-6
CDR3 length: 14
J gene: TRBJ2-5
CDR3 protein: CASSYGGPSGTQYF

D gene: TRBD2
V gene: TRBV30
CDR3 length: 13
J gene: TRBJ2-4
CDR3 protein: CAWSGGALNIQYF

D gene: .
V gene: TRBV7-9
CDR3 length: 15
J gene: TRBJ1-1
CDR3 protein: CASSLGTPWTTEAFF

D gene: .
V gene: TRBV6-5
CDR3 length: 15
J gene: TRBJ1-5
CDR3 protein: CASSYVFGRNQPQHF

D gene: .
V gene: TRBV10-3
CDR3 length: 13
J gene: TRBJ2-3
CDR3 protein: CATKTGATDTQYF

D gene: .
V gene: TRBV6-6
CDR3 length: 16
J gene: TRBJ1-1
CDR3 protein: CASSYPGQTRNTEAFF

D gene: .
V gene: TRBV5-5
CDR3 length: 15
J gene: TRBJ2-7
CDR3 protein: CASGSPAGETYEQYF

D gene: .
V gene: TRBV4-1
CDR3 length: 17
J gene: TRBJ1-3
CDR3 protein: CASSPQGSQGTGNTIYF

D gene: .
V gene: TRBV4-1
CDR3 length: 14
J gene: TRBJ1-6
CDR3 protein: CASSHGLRNSPLHF

D gene: .
V gene: TRBV6-5
CDR3 length: 15
J gene: TRBJ1-1
CDR3 protein: CASSYSFGRNTEAFF

D gene: .
V gene: TRBV5-1
CDR3 length: 14
J gene: TRBJ2-3
CDR3 protein: CASSLGLGTDTQYF

D gene: .
V gene: TRBV27
CDR3 length: 16
J gene: TRBJ1-4
CDR3 protein: CASSQAGASANEKLFF

D gene: .
V gene: TRBV2
CDR3 length: 14
J gene: TRBJ1-6
CDR3 protein: CASAGKDYNSPLHF

D gene: TRBD2
V gene: TRBV4-1
CDR3 length: 14
J gene: TRBJ2-1
CDR3 protein: CASSQGGLANEQFF